In its sample, the clone carrying this TCR beta chain was seen once. What it recognizes is unknown. The CDR3 sequence is 14 residues long. Trimming took 4 bases from V and 2 from J, leaving 13 bases between them. The V gene's germline CDR1 is SGHRS and CDR2 YFSETQ. This entry comes from a study of shared clonotypes between healthy human individuals. Study-wide context: Per-donor plates numbered three CD4 naive, three CD4 memory, two CD8 naive and one CD8 memory. The study's findings and limits: Few donors limited the genetic and exposure-history diversity represented. The four-donor shared clonotypes exceeded non-shared clonotypes in generation probability, with non-shared ones scoring lower. Generally, naive subsets came out with larger estimated richness than memory subsets.

The repertoire was sequenced with immunoSEQ multiplex PCR; TCRdb's copy has only in-frame clones and lacks some. The sample has 2 million to 2.5 million clones, approximately 94% seen once. The clonotype originates from a man between 18 and 35 years old in good health. The chain has TRBV5-1 and TRBJ2-7; D unclear. The sample consisted of naive CD4+ T cells sorted from blood. Subset reported: CD45RA+ positively selected. Written as DNA, the CDR3 is TGCGCCAGCAGCCCCTCTCAGGTCCCCTACGAGCAGTACTTC. This translates into CASSPSQVPYEQYF.